This note documents a single T cell receptor (beta chain) sequence. What it binds is not known. The sample is drawn from a study of cytomegalovirus exposure and HLA in healthy donors. General observations from the study: Cytomegalovirus-associated TCR beta chains were listed, numbering around 150. Presence/absence analyses took donor sequencing depth as roughly uniform.

PCR employed 60 Vbeta and 13 Jbeta primers. Source study methods: There were 80 million or so unique TCR beta chains by a later count, and about 11 million of them were shared. Repertoires were generated with immunoSEQ multiplex PCR, while TCRdb's copy carries only in-frame clones and drops some. The V and J calls and clone size come from that table; D and trimming were worked out from the DNA. The top ten clones hold around 1.2% of a sample with roughly 170,000 clones, 65% to 90% of them seen once. The V gene lost 1 base and the J gene lost 2 bases, with 6 bases spanning the gap. The CDR3 sequence is 13 residues long. The germline V gene has CDR1 SGHAT and CDR2 FQDESV (reference sequence).

The rearrangement joins TRBV11-1 to TRBJ2-7; TRBD2 might be the D (6 bases). The sequenced sample consisted of PBMCs. This TCR derives from a girl aged 2 to 9 in good health and CMV-seropositive. CDR3: CASSLGGTYEQYF. CDR3 DNA sequence: TGTGCCAGCAGCTTAGGCGGGACCTACGAGCAGTACTTC. Full variable domain (rest looked up from reference TRBV11-1 and TRBJ2-7): EAEVAQSPRYKITEKSQAVAFWCDPISGHATLYWYRQILGQGPELLVQFQDESVVDDSQLPKDRFSAERLKGVDSTLKIQPAELGDSAMYLCASSLGGTYEQYFGPGTRLTVT.